The 23 T cell receptor beta chains in this list originate from one sample, sequenced in a study of CD8+ T cells in alopecia areata (dated by TCRdb to 2016 to 2019). According to the study, the label for this sample's treatment or condition signals: oral pan-JAK inhibitor, 5-10 mg twice daily. Library prep was done by the immunoSEQ multiplex PCR assay. RNA was extracted from all samples and reverse transcribed into cDNA as template for TCR sequencing. TCRdb stores this immuneACCESS table with in-frame sequences only. Part of the clones is absent; in the studies checked, under half of the shortfall reflects unresolved V genes, and no reason is known for the rest. The sample table lists 87,000 or so clones, approximately 70% of them with a count of one. Approximately 15% of the sample belongs to the ten largest clones. This material consisted of CD8+ T cells sorted from blood, taken at week 44, from a patient treated with tofacitinib. The receptors stem from a human donor with alopecia areata.

This chain connects TRBV19 to TRBJ2-7; D possibly corresponds to TRBD2 (7 bases). Germline V gene sequence: CDR1 LNHDA, CDR2 SQIVND (reference sequence). This CDR3 spans 13 amino acids. Trimming removed 6 bases from V and 4 bases from J, with 13 bases in between. The CDR3 is CASRPGGQYEQYF. Here the CDR3 DNA reads TGTGCCAGTAGACCCGGGGGGCAATACGAGCAGTACTTC.

This chain uses TRBV27 with TRBJ1-1; D unclear. In germline, CDR1 is MNHEY, CDR2 SMNVEV (reference sequence). The CDR3 is made up of 11 amino acids. Trimming took off 4 bases at V and 8 bases at J, with 8 bases between the two ends. CDR3 nucleotides: TGTGCCAGCAGTTCGAGAGAAGAAGCTTTCTTT. Residues: CASSSREEAFF.

The chain couples TRBV9 to TRBJ1-1, with 7 nucleotides matching TRBD1. The J segment lost 3 bases and the V segment lost 4 bases, leaving 12 bases of the junction unmatched. The germline V gene encodes CDR1 SGDLS and CDR2 YYNGEE. The CDR3 extends over 16 amino acids. CDR3 region: CASSLLRTGGHTEAFF. The CDR3 DNA reads as TGTGCCAGCAGCCTACTTAGGACAGGCGGGCACACTGAAGCTTTCTTT.

The V call is TRBV11-2, the J call TRBJ1-1; D gene ambiguous. Trimming pared 8 bases from V and 0 bases from J, leaving 16 bases between. This CDR3 region has 15 residues. Looked up from germline, CDR1 is SGHAT and CDR2 is FQNNGV. The DNA of the CDR3 is TGTGCCAGCTGGCCAGTCGGGTTGATGAACACTGAAGCTTTCTTT. It specifies CASWPVGLMNTEAFF.

The CDR3 is CASSFNQGVGAAYEQYF. The CDR3, as DNA: TGTGCCAGCAGCTTTAACCAGGGGGTTGGTGCGGCCTACGAGCAGTACTTC. The V gene is TRBV13, the J gene TRBJ2-7; 7 bases are shared with TRBD1. Germline V gene lookup returns CDR1 PRHDT and CDR2 FYEKMQ (reference sequence). V was pared by 3 bases and J by 2 bases, with 13 bases of the junction left unmatched. The length of the CDR3 is 17 residues.

This clone has only one observation. This chain links TRBV2 with TRBJ2-7, with D unclear. CDR1 SNHLY and CDR2 FYNNEI come from the germline V gene. CDR3 length equals 13 residues. V lost 1 base and J lost 4, with 8 bases in between. The CDR3 region has the DNA TGTGCCAGCAGTGAAGGGGTCCGGTACGAGCAGTACTTC. The encoded protein is CASSEGVRYEQYF.

In this sample, this clone turned up once. The chain combines TRBV4-3 with TRBJ1-5; 7 bases agree with TRBD1. V dropped 0 bases and J dropped 4; count of bases not matched to a gene: 3. This CDR3 comprises 15 residues. CDR1 LGHNA and CDR2 YSLEER come from the germline V gene. Here the CDR3 reads CASSQDGTENQPQHF. In DNA, the CDR3 is TGCGCCAGCAGCCAAGATGGGACAGAGAATCAGCCCCAGCATTTT.

The chain combines TRBV5-1 with TRBJ2-1, with TRBD2 matching 15 bases. The trim removed 6 bases at V and 2 bases at J, leaving 6 bases unmatched. This CDR3 spans 17 amino acids. Germline V CDR1 and CDR2: SGHRS, YFSETQ. In DNA, the CDR3 is TGCGCCAGCACAACCGGGACTAGCGGGGGGACCTACAATGAGCAGTTCTTC. It translates to CASTTGTSGGTYNEQFF.

This clone was detected once. Written as DNA, the CDR3 is TGCGCCAGCAGCCAAGATGGGCAGAATAATTCACCCCTCCACTTT. Protein product: CASSQDGQNNSPLHF. The rearrangement joins TRBV4-3 to TRBJ1-6; D ambiguous. Trimming removed 0 bases at V and 5 bases at J, with 8 bases between. CDR1 and CDR2 (germline): LGHNA, YSLEER. The CDR3 consists of 15 residues.

In this sample, this clone turned up once. Other DNA sequences from this sample encode an identical CDR3 as well. The chain uses TRBV11-2 and TRBJ2-3, with no clear D. V lost 1 base and J lost 6, with 2 bases in between. Germline CDR1 and CDR2: SGHAT and FQNNGV. This CDR3 contains 11 residues. Written as DNA, the CDR3 is TGTGCCAGCAGCTTAGGGGATACGCAGTATTTT. It is translated as CASSLGDTQYF.

The V and J genes are TRBV7-9 and TRBJ2-7, with no clear D. Germline assignment: CDR1 SEHNR and CDR2 FQNEAQ (reference sequence). This CDR3 has 14 residues. The V gene lost 5 bases and the J gene lost 2 bases, with 13 bases spanning the gap. CDR3 bases: TGTGCCAGCAGCACACGGACGGACGCCTACGAGCAGTACTTC. It is translated as CASSTRTDAYEQYF.

This clone has a handful of counts. This chain uses TRBV11-2 with TRBJ2-7; 7 nucleotides line up with TRBD1. The CDR3 is 15 amino acids. Trimming took 5 bases from V and 1 from J; bases not matched to a gene: 8. The germline V gene has CDR1 SGHAT and CDR2 FQNNGV. CDR3 nucleotides: TGTGCCAGCAGCGATGACAGGGCGTCATCCTACGAGCAGTACTTC. It encodes CASSDDRASSYEQYF.

J is TRBJ1-2 and V is TRBV14; 7 nucleotides line up with TRBD1. There are 15 residues in the CDR3. CDR1 SGHDN and CDR2 FVKESK come from the germline V gene. Losses at the gene ends were 2 bases for V and 0 bases for J; bases not matched to a gene: 3. CDR3 amino acids: CASSQTGDPNYGYTF. Written as DNA, the CDR3 is TGTGCCAGCAGCCAAACAGGGGACCCTAACTATGGCTACACCTTC. The full variable domain, with the rest looked up from reference TRBV14 and TRBJ1-2, is EAGVTQFPSHSVIEKGQTVTLRCDPISGHDNLYWYRRVMGKEIKFLLHFVKESKQDESGMPNNRFLAERTGGTYSTLKVQPAELEDSGVYFCASSQTGDPNYGYTFGSGTRLTVV.

The gene calls are TRBV11-2 and TRBJ1-2; D is unresolved. The CDR3 length is 12 residues. The V and J ends lost 5 bases and 4 bases respectively, with 8 bases between them. Germline loops: CDR1 SGHAT, CDR2 FQNNGV. CDR3 sequence reads: CASSDGTYGYTF. DNA for the CDR3: TGTGCCAGCAGCGACGGTACCTATGGCTACACCTTC.

The chain carries TRBV10-2 and TRBJ1-1, with D tentatively TRBD1 (6 bases). The V end lost 7 bases, the J end lost 5 bases, and 14 bases lay between the germline ends. This CDR3 comprises 13 residues. Germline loops: CDR1 WSHSY, CDR2 SAAADI. CDR3 in amino acids: CASNSGGPTEAFF. The CDR3 region has the DNA TGCGCCAGCAATTCGGGGGGCCCTACTGAAGCTTTCTTT.

J is TRBJ2-7 and V is TRBV7-9, with 11 positions matching TRBD1. The CDR3 length is 16 residues. Germline V gives CDR1 SEHNR, CDR2 FQNEAQ (reference sequence). Trimming cost V 5 bases and J 0 bases; bases outside gene matches: 6. CDR3 sequence (DNA): TGTGCCAGCAGCGCCGGACAGGGGGCGAGCTCCTACGAGCAGTACTTC. Encoded protein: CASSAGQGASSYEQYF.

The V gene is TRBV9, the J gene TRBJ2-1, with D hard to call. CDR3 length equals 12 residues. The V gene lost 4 bases and the J gene lost 8 bases, with 10 bases spanning the gap. Germline V gene sequence: CDR1 SGDLS, CDR2 YYNGEE. CDR3 nucleotides: TGTGCCAGCAGCCAGGAACCAGATGAGCAGTTCTTC. Its translation is CASSQEPDEQFF. The full variable domain, with the rest looked up from reference TRBV9 and TRBJ2-1, is DSGVTQTPKHLITATGQRVTLRCSPRSGDLSVYWYQQSLDQGLQFLIQYYNGEERAKGNILERFSAQQFPDLHSELNLSSLELGDSALYFCASSQEPDEQFFGPGTRLTVL.

There are a few counts of this clone. The rearrangement uses TRBV27 and TRBJ1-1, with unresolved D. CDR1 MNHEY and CDR2 SMNVEV come from the germline V gene (reference sequence). V gave up 5 bases and J gave up 0 bases, with 13 bases separating them. The CDR3 loop spans 15 amino acids. The CDR3 DNA sequence: TGTGCCAGCAGTCCCGAACTGGACGTGAACACTGAAGCTTTCTTT. Encoded protein: CASSPELDVNTEAFF.

The chain links TRBV9 to TRBJ2-7, with D possibly being TRBD2 (5 bases). CDR3 length equals 13 residues. Germline-derived CDR1 and CDR2 are SGDLS and YYNGEE. With 4 bases removed from V and 1 base from J, the gap between germline ends came to 9 bases. The CDR3 nucleotides are TGTGCCAGCAGCCAGGCGGGTTCCTACGAGCAGTACTTC. Amino acid sequence: CASSQAGSYEQYF.

The sample holds a few counts of this clone. The chain combines TRBV5-1 with TRBJ2-3; the D gene could be TRBD1 or TRBD2 (6 bases each). The V and J ends lost 4 bases and 1 base respectively, with 13 bases between them. Germline V gene sequence: CDR1 SGHRS, CDR2 YFSETQ. The CDR3 runs to 15 residues. The chain's CDR3 is CASSRKGGGTDTQYF. Written as DNA, the CDR3 is TGCGCCAGCAGCCGCAAGGGGGGAGGCACAGATACGCAGTATTTT.

V gene TRBV7-2 combines with J gene TRBJ2-1, with a tentative D call TRBD1 (6 bases). Trimming left V 5 bases short and J 8 bases short, with 25 bases between. Looked up from germline, CDR1 is SGHTA and CDR2 is FQGNSA. This CDR3 has 17 amino acids. CDR3 region: CASSLIIRGEAYDEQFF. CDR3 coding DNA: TGTGCCAGCAGCCTAATAATCAGGGGTGAGGCTTACGATGAGCAGTTCTTC. The entire variable domain, with the rest obtained from reference TRBV7-2 and TRBJ2-1, is as follows: GAGVSQSPSNKVTEKGKDVELRCDPISGHTALYWYRQSLGQGLEFLIYFQGNSAPDKSGLPSDRFSAERTGGSVSTLTIQRTQQEDSAVYLCASSLIIRGEAYDEQFFGPGTRLTVL.

The V call is TRBV27, the J call TRBJ2-7; tentatively, D is TRBD1 (6 bases). The CDR3 is 15 amino acids. The V gene lost 5 bases and the J gene lost 0 bases, with 14 bases spanning the gap. Germline values: CDR1 MNHEY, CDR2 SMNVEV (reference sequence). CDR3 amino acids: CASSPRQVLSYEQYF. For the CDR3, the DNA is TGTGCCAGCAGTCCTAGACAGGTACTCTCCTACGAGCAGTACTTC.

The V call is TRBV5-1, the J call TRBJ2-7; tentative D call: TRBD1 (6 bases). Looked up from germline, CDR1 is SGHRS and CDR2 is YFSETQ. V was clipped by 4 bases and J by 2 bases, with 13 bases between them. This CDR3 contains 14 residues. The CDR3 loop reads CASSQEQGTYEQYF. The DNA for the CDR3 is TGCGCCAGCAGCCAGGAACAGGGAACCTACGAGCAGTACTTC.